Given below is one T cell receptor (beta chain) in context. Its antigen is currently unknown. The PCR had 60 Vbeta and 13 Jbeta primers. Sequencing was performed with immunoSEQ multiplex PCR; in TCRdb, only in-frame clones are kept and a portion is missing. The sample contains over 150,000 clones, 70% to 80% of which appear only once. This CDR3 region has 15 residues. Germline assignment: CDR1 SNHLY and CDR2 FYNNEI. Trimming removed 5 bases from V and 0 bases from J; junction bases left unmatched: 3. This specimen belongs to a study of cytomegalovirus exposure and HLA in healthy donors. General study findings and limits: Segments of the TCR beta V type were, in most cases, productive about 87% or about 30% of the time in an earlier analysis. A later look showed TCR association rates differing by HLA locus, highest for DRB1 and lowest for HLA-C. Sequencing depth roughly uniform across donors was assumed in presence/absence analyses.

Sequenced sample: PBMCs. The chain recombines TRBV2 with TRBJ2-7; 11 bases align to TRBD2. The receptor comes from a woman aged 40 to 55 in good health and CMV-seronegative. CDR3 nucleotides: TGTGCCAGCAGTCCTAGCGGGGGGAGCTCCTACGAGCAGTACTTC. Translating it yields CASSPSGGSSYEQYF.